A single sample is the source of the 27 T cell receptor beta chains below, sequenced in a study of T cell responses to AZD1222 COVID-19 vaccine. Sequencing was performed with immunoSEQ multiplex PCR; in TCRdb, only in-frame clones are kept and a portion is missing. The repertoire holds some 130,000 clones, more than 85% seen once, with about 3% in the top ten. The source was peripheral blood, collected on day 0 of AZD1222 vaccination. The receptors stem from an adult in good health.

The rearrangement joins TRBV5-1 to TRBJ2-3; 9 bases agree with TRBD1. Germline values: CDR1 SGHRS, CDR2 YFSETQ. The trim removed 5 bases at V and 7 bases at J, leaving 11 bases unmatched. The CDR3 covers 15 residues. CDR3 sequence: CASRPGQGNVYTQYF. For the CDR3, the DNA is TGCGCCAGCAGGCCGGGACAGGGAAACGTCTATACGCAGTATTTT.

The sample holds one count of this clone. V usage is TRBV7-8 and J usage is TRBJ1-2; 9 bases match TRBD1. CDR1 and CDR2 from the germline V gene are SGHVS and FQNEAQ. CDR3 size: 13 residues. After removal of 5 bases from V and 7 bases from J, the junction contained 5 bases not matched to a gene. The CDR3: CASSPGTGSGYTF. The CDR3 nucleotides are TGTGCCAGCAGCCCCGGGACAGGGTCTGGCTACACCTTC.

This chain uses TRBV19 with TRBJ1-3; D gene unclear. The germline V and J ends were trimmed by 5 bases and 10 bases, with 12 bases remaining between them. The CDR3 is made up of 12 amino acids. Germline CDR1 is LNHDA and CDR2 is SQIVND (reference sequence). The CDR3: CASSADGVTIYF. The CDR3 DNA is TGTGCCAGTAGTGCGGACGGTGTTACCATATATTTT.

This rearrangement joins TRBV18 to TRBJ2-1, with 8 positions matching TRBD2. V lost 0 bases, J lost 2 bases, and 12 bases stayed unmatched. The CDR3 covers 19 residues. The germline V gene has CDR1 KGHSH and CDR2 LQKENI. The CDR3 DNA reads as TGTGCCAGCTCACCACCGGTCCCCGGAGGAGCGGGAGCCTACAATGAGCAGTTCTTC. The encoded protein is CASSPPVPGGAGAYNEQFF.

This clone was recorded only once. The gene calls are TRBV4-3 and TRBJ1-2; TRBD1 might be the D (6 bases). Between the trimmed V and J ends, which lost 0 bases and 4 bases, there was a span of 18 bases. Germline CDR1 reads LGHNA; CDR2 reads YSLEER. The CDR3 runs to 17 residues. In DNA, the CDR3 is TGCGCCAGCAGCCAAGATCACCCGACAGGTCACCCCTATGGCTACACCTTC. This gives the protein CASSQDHPTGHPYGYTF.

The chain carries TRBV10-3 and TRBJ1-1, with TRBD1 matching 7 bases. This CDR3 is 14 amino acids long. From germline, CDR1 is ENHRY and CDR2 SYGVKD. Losses at the gene ends were 6 bases for V and 4 bases for J; bases not matched to a gene: 8. CDR3 protein: CAIRAQGISTEAFF. In DNA, the CDR3 is TGTGCCATCAGGGCACAGGGGATCTCCACTGAAGCTTTCTTT.

V is TRBV29-1 and J is TRBJ1-2; D is possibly TRBD1 (6 bases). Germline assignment: CDR1 SQVTM and CDR2 ANQGSEA. This CDR3 region has 12 residues. Trimming removed 3 bases at V and 7 bases at J, with 12 bases between. The CDR3 region is CSVEHGGSGYTF. The CDR3 DNA sequence: TGCAGCGTTGAGCACGGGGGCTCTGGCTACACCTTC.

The chain combines TRBV7-9 with TRBJ1-5, with a weak D call TRBD1 (5 bases). CDR3 length equals 15 residues. Trimming cost V 5 bases and J 0 bases, with 11 bases left between them. The germline gives CDR1 SEHNR, CDR2 FQNEAQ (reference sequence). CDR3 loop: CASSNGAYSNQPQHF. For the CDR3, the DNA is TGTGCCAGCAGCAACGGGGCGTATAGCAATCAGCCCCAGCATTTT.

The J gene is TRBJ2-7, the V gene TRBV25-1; D is perhaps TRBD2 (5 bases). The CDR3 consists of 12 residues. Germline-derived CDR1 and CDR2 are MGHDK and SYGVNS. Trimming left V 5 bases short and J 1 base short, with 6 bases between. DNA for the CDR3: TGTGCCAGCAGTCCGGGGTCCTACGAGCAGTACTTC. Its translation: CASSPGSYEQYF.

The chain joins TRBV27 to TRBJ1-1; a weak D match, TRBD1 (5 bases). Germline assignment: CDR1 MNHEY and CDR2 SMNVEV (reference sequence). The CDR3 extends over 15 amino acids. V lost 3 bases and J 0 bases, leaving 11 bases between the germline ends. DNA for the CDR3: TGTGCCAGCAGTTTCTTCGGGACGCTGAACACTGAAGCTTTCTTT. Amino acids: CASSFFGTLNTEAFF.

This clone is a singleton in its sample. The chain employs TRBV27 and TRBJ2-1, with TRBD2 matching 7 bases. CDR3 length equals 16 residues. The junction had 15 bases not matched to a gene; V was cut back by 6 bases and J by 7 bases. Germline-derived CDR1 and CDR2 are MNHEY and SMNVEV (reference sequence). In nucleotides, the CDR3 is TGTGCCAGCAGCCTCCTGACTAGCCGCGATAGGAATGAGCAGTTCTTC. This encodes CASSLLTSRDRNEQFF.

V and J are TRBV5-4 and TRBJ1-1; TRBD1 might be the D (6 bases). Germline-derived CDR1 and CDR2 are SGHNT and YYREEE (reference sequence). Trimming removed 0 bases at V and 5 bases at J, with 8 bases between. The CDR3 sequence is 13 residues long. Written as DNA, the CDR3 is TGTGCCAGCAGCTTGGCCCAGGGGACTGAAGCTTTCTTT. This translates into CASSLAQGTEAFF.

This chain connects TRBV5-1 to TRBJ2-7; 7 nucleotides agree with TRBD2. The J segment lost 4 bases and the V segment lost 1 base, leaving 5 bases of the junction unmatched. The length of the CDR3 is 14 residues. The germline CDR1 and CDR2 sequences are SGHRS and YFSETQ. CDR3 in amino acids: CASSLTREPYEQYF. The CDR3 nucleotides read TGCGCCAGCAGCTTGACGCGGGAGCCTTACGAGCAGTACTTC.

This clone appeared a single time. The chain joins TRBV29-1 to TRBJ2-3; D might be TRBD2 (6 bases). Germline CDR1 reads SQVTM; CDR2 reads ANQGSEA. The V end lost 7 bases, the J end lost 3 bases, and 14 bases lay between the germline ends. This CDR3 is built from 13 residues. Here the CDR3 reads CSAGGGLTDTQYF. The CDR3 DNA reads as TGCAGCGCCGGGGGAGGCCTAACAGATACGCAGTATTTT.

The CDR3 protein is CASSYSDRNYGYTF. The CDR3 DNA is TGTGCCAGCAGTTACTCGGACAGAAACTATGGCTACACCTTC. The rearrangement uses TRBV6-2 or TRBV6-3 and TRBJ1-2, with D possibly being TRBD1 (6 bases). The CDR3 runs 14 residues. Per germline, CDR1 MNHEY and CDR2 SVGEGT. Trimming took 0 bases from V and 2 from J, leaving 7 bases between them.

The J gene is TRBJ1-2, the V gene TRBV23-1, with 7 positions matching TRBD1. Being an ORF, TRBV23-1 has a function that is uncertain. This CDR3 has 13 residues. The V segment lost 4 bases and the J segment 8 bases; nucleotides outside the gene matches: 7. The chain's CDR3 is CASSLNRGYGYTF. DNA of the CDR3: TGCGCCAGCAGTCTAAACAGGGGATACGGCTACACCTTC.

The V call is TRBV21-1, the J call TRBJ2-7; TRBD1 reflects the table's D call only, with no check against the DNA. TRBV21-1 counts as a pseudogene. This CDR3 comprises 12 residues. The CDR3 here is CASSNHRPFHYF. For the CDR3, the DNA is TGTGCCAGCAGCAATCACAGGCCTTTCCACTACTTC.

The chain combines TRBV4-2 with TRBJ1-5; D is undetermined. In germline, CDR1 is LGHNA, CDR2 YNFKEQ. The CDR3 totals 15 residues. V lost 4 bases and J 4 bases, leaving 14 bases between the germline ends. The CDR3: CASSREESENQPQHF. CDR3 bases: TGTGCCAGCAGCCGAGAAGAATCCGAGAATCAGCCCCAGCATTTT.

As DNA, the CDR3 is TGTGCCAGCAGTTATAGCAGGGTGGGCGGGGAGCTGTTTTTT. The encoded protein is CASSYSRVGGELFF. The V and J genes are TRBV6-5 and TRBJ2-2; D is perhaps TRBD1 (5 bases). The CDR3 sequence is 14 residues long. Per germline, CDR1 MNHEY and CDR2 SVGAGI. The V and J ends lost 3 bases and 7 bases respectively, with 12 bases between them.

The chain combines TRBV19 with TRBJ2-2; no clear D gene. Per germline, CDR1 LNHDA and CDR2 SQIVND (reference sequence). The CDR3 length is 15 residues. The V and J ends lost 8 bases and 1 base respectively, with 14 bases between them. The CDR3 nucleotides are TGTGCCAGTGATCAGAGCTCACTGAACACCGGGGAGCTGTTTTTT. This gives the protein CASDQSSLNTGELFF.

J is TRBJ1-1 and V is TRBV9, with D unresolved. The ends were cut back, 3 bases at V and 5 bases at J, with 14 bases in the middle. The CDR3 length is 14 residues. Germline CDR1 and CDR2: SGDLS and YYNGEE. CDR3 nucleotide sequence: TGTGCCAGCAGCGGCGTTTTCTCGGGGACTGAAGCTTTCTTT. It translates to CASSGVFSGTEAFF.

The genes are TRBV11-3 and TRBJ1-1, with D maybe TRBD1 (5 bases). The CDR3 loop spans 15 amino acids. Germline-derived CDR1 and CDR2 are SGHNT and YENEEA. V dropped 1 base and J dropped 4 bases, with 13 bases sitting between them. CDR3 amino acids: CASSLGPPGGTEAFF. The CDR3 nucleotides are TGTGCCAGCAGCTTAGGCCCACCCGGGGGCACTGAAGCTTTCTTT.

The rearrangement links TRBV7-3 to TRBJ1-1; D remains ambiguous. V was shortened by 8 bases and J by 2 bases, with 9 bases between the two germline ends. CDR1 is SGHTA and CDR2 is FQGTGA in the germline V gene. CDR3 length: 12 amino acids. The CDR3: CASSIINTEAFF. CDR3 nucleotide sequence: TGTGCCAGCTCCATCATTAACACTGAAGCTTTCTTT.

The chain links TRBV5-1 to TRBJ1-1; TRBD1 matches 7 bases. With V trimmed by 3 bases and J by 5 bases, 4 bases remained unmatched. This CDR3 has 13 amino acids. Germline CDR1 SGHRS, CDR2 YFSETQ. The CDR3, as DNA: TGCGCCAGCAGCTCGGACAGGTTGACTGAAGCTTTCTTT. This encodes CASSSDRLTEAFF.

The V call is TRBV19, the J call TRBJ1-5, with 8 bases identical to TRBD1. CDR3 length equals 13 residues. The germline V gene has CDR1 LNHDA and CDR2 SQIVND (reference sequence). The V gene end was trimmed by 6 bases and the J gene end by 6 bases; junction bases not matched to a gene: 4. The CDR3 loop reads CASSTGGIQPQHF. In DNA form, the CDR3 reads TGTGCCAGTAGCACAGGGGGAATTCAGCCCCAGCATTTT.

The rearrangement joins TRBV30 to TRBJ1-2; 7 positions agree with TRBD1. Losses at the gene ends were 0 bases for V and 6 bases for J; bases not matched to a gene: 4. The germline V gene has CDR1 GTSNPN and CDR2 SVGIG (reference sequence). The CDR3 contains 13 residues. The CDR3 bases are TGTGCCTGGAGTGTACAGGACAGGCATGGCTACACCTTC. Amino acids: CAWSVQDRHGYTF.

The rearrangement links TRBV20-1 to TRBJ2-1; tentatively, D is TRBD1 (6 bases). V lost 3 bases to trimming and J lost 1 base, with 16 bases between them. The CDR3 runs to 16 residues. Germline lookup yields CDR1 DFQATT and CDR2 SNEGSKA (reference sequence). Here the CDR3 DNA reads TGCAGTGCTAGTTACACAGGGTTTGGGTCCTACAATGAGCAGTTCTTC. Translated, it gives CSASYTGFGSYNEQFF.